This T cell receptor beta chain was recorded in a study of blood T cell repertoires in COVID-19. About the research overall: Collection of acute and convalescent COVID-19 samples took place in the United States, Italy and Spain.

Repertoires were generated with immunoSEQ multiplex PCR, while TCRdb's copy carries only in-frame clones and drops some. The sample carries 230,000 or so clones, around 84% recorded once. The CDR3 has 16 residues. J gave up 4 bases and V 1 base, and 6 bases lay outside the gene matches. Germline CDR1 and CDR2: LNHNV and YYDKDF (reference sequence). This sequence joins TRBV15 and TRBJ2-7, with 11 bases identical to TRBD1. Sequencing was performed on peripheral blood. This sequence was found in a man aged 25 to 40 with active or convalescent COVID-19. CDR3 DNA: TGTGCCACCAGCAGAGGGGGGACAGGGGGTTTGTACGAGCAGTACTTC. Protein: CATSRGGTGGLYEQYF. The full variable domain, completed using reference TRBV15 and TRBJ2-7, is DAMVIQNPRYQVTQFGKPVTLSCSQTLNHNVMYWYQQKSSQAPKLLFHYYDKDFNNEADTPDNFQSRRPNTSFCFLDIRSPGLGDTAMYLCATSRGGTGGLYEQYFGPGTRLTVT.